The entry below gives a single T cell receptor (beta chain) sequence along with its context. Its antigen is not identified. This sample is part of a study of T cell responses to AZD1222 COVID-19 vaccine. Overall study results and limits: Females made up more of the donors, who were largely white British, and clonal diversity may have come out too low. Regions left unmutated in variants are reportedly the target of nearly half of spike-specific TCRs.

Sequencing used immunoSEQ multiplex PCR; TCRdb keeps in-frame clones, though not all of them. The sample shows some 84,000 clones, approximately 90% of them seen only once. Researchers grouped second doses given at about 4 or about 12 weeks into one pool. The CDR3 spans 14 residues. Trimming cost V 2 bases and J 1 base; bases outside gene matches: 2. In germline, CDR1 is SGDLS, CDR2 YYNGEE. The sample here was peripheral blood, taken 28 days after the second AZD1222 dose. This chain links TRBV9 with TRBJ1-1; 7 bases line up with TRBD1. The source of this sequence is an adult who received the AZD1222 COVID-19 vaccine. The CDR3 here is CASSVRGWNTEAFF. CDR3 in DNA: TGTGCCAGCAGCGTCAGGGGGTGGAACACTGAAGCTTTCTTT.